This T cell receptor (beta chain) was identified in a study of shared clonotypes between healthy human individuals. The wider study: The donor group consisted of two women and a few men, aged 18 to 49.

The test was conducted at deep level. The repertoire was sequenced with immunoSEQ multiplex PCR; TCRdb's copy has only in-frame clones and lacks some. Of about 610,000 clones in the sample, roughly 96% were seen once. Naivety among CD8 cells was defined by CD45RO negativity and positive CCR7 selection, thereby excluding terminally differentiated effector memory CD45RA+ cells. Study outcomes and limitations: Among a few donors, approximately 5.4% of naive CD4 clonotypes were found in common.

Trimming removed 0 bases from V and 3 bases from J, with 12 bases in between. Germline lookup yields CDR1 SGDLS and CDR2 YYNGEE. CDR3 size: 15 residues. In the case of this clone: Its specificity is not known.

Sequencing was performed on naive CD8+ T cells sorted from blood. The V gene is TRBV9, the J gene TRBJ1-1; tentatively, D is TRBD1 (5 bases). The source is a woman aged 25-40 years in good health. CDR3 DNA sequence: TGTGCCAGCAGCGTAGATGACGGGGACGACACTGAAGCTTTCTTT. Its protein product is CASSVDDGDDTEAFF.